Shown below are 10 T cell receptor beta chains from a single sample sequenced in a study of blood T cell repertoires in COVID-19 (dated by TCRdb to the early 2020s). The protocol used for the library was the immunoSEQ multiplex PCR assay. Held by TCRdb, this immuneACCESS table contains in-frame sequences only and omits some clones. Under half of the omission traces to an unresolved V gene where checked; the cause of the rest is unknown. The sample table shows 100,000 to 150,000 clones, and around 82% are seen once. In total, the top ten clones hold around 12% of the sample. Specimen: peripheral blood. Receptors were obtained from a woman in her 30s who had recovered from COVID-19.

CDR3 sequence (DNA): TGTGCCTGGAGTGTAGCGGGGGGCTCCTACGAGCAGTACTTC. Translating gives CAWSVAGGSYEQYF. The J gene is TRBJ2-7, the V gene TRBV30; TRBD2 agrees at 9 bases. The germline V gene encodes CDR1 GTSNPN and CDR2 SVGIG (reference sequence). Trimming at V came to 0 bases and at J to 0 bases, leaving 0 bases not matched to a gene. The CDR3 covers 14 residues.

The chain is built from TRBV5-1 and TRBJ2-2; D may be TRBD2 (5 bases). The germline V gene encodes CDR1 SGHRS and CDR2 YFSETQ. This CDR3 is built from 16 residues. V gave up 3 bases and J gave up 4 bases, with 16 bases separating them. The CDR3, as DNA: TGCGCCAGCAGCTGGGTCCGGGATCAAGGCACCGGGGAGCTGTTTTTT. As protein: CASSWVRDQGTGELFF.

The V gene is TRBV7-3, the J gene TRBJ2-7; D is possibly TRBD2 (5 bases). Trimming took 2 bases from V and 0 from J, leaving 11 bases between them. From germline, CDR1 is SGHTA and CDR2 FQGTGA. The CDR3 is made up of 15 amino acids. CDR3 coding DNA: TGTGCCAGCAGCTTATCGGGGAGCAACTCCTACGAGCAGTACTTC. As protein: CASSLSGSNSYEQYF.

This chain uses TRBV10-3 with TRBJ2-5, with TRBD2 identical over 9 bases. Germline V gene sequence: CDR1 ENHRY, CDR2 SYGVKD. With V trimmed by 2 bases and J by 5 bases, 6 bases remained unmatched. The CDR3 has 15 amino acids. DNA for the CDR3: TGTGCCATCAGTGAGGAGCGGGGGGCTCGGGAGACCCAGTACTTC. Encoded protein: CAISEERGARETQYF.

The V and J genes are TRBV27 and TRBJ2-1, with D possibly being TRBD2 (5 bases). The germline gives CDR1 MNHEY, CDR2 SMNVEV (reference sequence). V shed 4 bases and J shed 0 bases, with 7 bases lying between them. The CDR3 length is 14 residues. Here the CDR3 reads CASSSGSSYNEQFF. The DNA of the CDR3 is TGTGCCAGCAGTTCTGGGAGCTCCTACAATGAGCAGTTCTTC.

V is TRBV29-1 and J is TRBJ2-1, with 10 bases identical to TRBD2. After removal of 7 bases from V and 4 bases from J, the junction contained 4 bases not matched to a gene. Germline values: CDR1 SQVTM, CDR2 ANQGSEA. The CDR3 length is 13 residues. CDR3 sequence reads: CSASGRGYNEQFF. The CDR3 DNA is TGCAGCGCCAGCGGGAGGGGATACAATGAGCAGTTCTTC.

In this sample, this clone turned up a few times. This chain links TRBV4-1 with TRBJ1-3, with a possible D match to TRBD1 (5 bases). The CDR3 sequence is 15 residues long. The V gene's germline CDR1 is MGHRA and CDR2 YSYEKL. The V end lost 1 base, the J end lost 6 bases, and 13 bases lay between the germline ends. The CDR3 DNA sequence: TGCGCCAGCAGCCAAGTCGGGGGGGGAGAAAACACCATATATTTT. This sequence encodes CASSQVGGGENTIYF.

The gene calls are TRBV7-2 and TRBJ2-3; 7 bases fit TRBD2. The germline CDR1 and CDR2 sequences are SGHTA and FQGNSA. The J segment lost 3 bases and the V segment lost 5 bases, leaving 8 bases of the junction unmatched. This CDR3 is built from 15 residues. CDR3 in DNA: TGTGCCAGCAGCCTCCGGACTAGTTATACAGATACGCAGTATTTT. Translating it yields CASSLRTSYTDTQYF.

V gene TRBV12-3 or TRBV12-4 combines with J gene TRBJ1-1; no reliable D call. Between the trimmed V and J ends, which lost 7 bases and 5 bases, there was a span of 5 bases. The CDR3 covers 10 residues. The CDR3 DNA is TGTGCCAGCAAGAGTACTGAAGCTTTCTTT. Its translation: CASKSTEAFF.

Points on this clone: Other DNA sequences in this specimen translate into the identical CDR3. In nucleotides, the CDR3 is TGCGCCAGCAGCTTGGACGGGAGCTCTGGAAACACCATATATTTT. Translating gives CASSLDGSSGNTIYF. This sequence joins TRBV5-1 and TRBJ1-3; D remains unclear. The germline V gene encodes CDR1 SGHRS and CDR2 YFSETQ. CDR3 length equals 15 residues. V was cut by 0 bases and J by 0 bases, with 7 bases left in between. The entire variable domain, with the rest obtained from reference TRBV5-1 and TRBJ1-3, is as follows: KAGVTQTPRYLIKTRGQQVTLSCSPISGHRSVSWYQQTPGQGLQFLFEYFSETQRNKGNFPGRFSGRQFSNSRSEMNVSTLELGDSALYLCASSLDGSSGNTIYFGEGSWLTVV.